The 15 T cell receptor beta chains reported below all come from one sample, sequenced in a study of control samples from healthy donors and cancer patients. TCRdb's table, derived via immunoSEQ multiplex PCR, lists solely in-frame clones and lacks some. This table has hundreds of thousands of clones, 75% to 95% appearing once. The material sequenced was PBMCs. These receptors were taken from a man aged 35-49 years with head and neck cancer.

The chain links TRBV19 to TRBJ1-5; D remains unclear. In germline, CDR1 is LNHDA, CDR2 SQIVND (reference sequence). The CDR3 totals 14 residues. Trimming took off 1 base at V and 5 bases at J, with 9 bases between the two ends. As DNA, the CDR3 is TGTGCCAGTAGTATAGTGGGGATGGATCAGCCCCAGCATTTT. Amino acids: CASSIVGMDQPQHF.

This clone was counted once. The chain combines TRBV9 with TRBJ2-3; possible D gene TRBD2, 6 bases. Germline assignment: CDR1 SGDLS and CDR2 YYNGEE. Trimming shortened V by 0 bases and J by 8 bases, and 16 bases separated the two germline ends. The CDR3 extends over 15 amino acids. In DNA, the CDR3 is TGTGCCAGCAGCGTAGGGAGGGGACCCTCCGGTACGCAGTATTTT. Translation gives CASSVGRGPSGTQYF.

The rearrangement uses TRBV19 and TRBJ2-7, with a possible D match to TRBD2 (6 bases). V lost 4 bases and J lost 3, with 25 bases in between. The CDR3 runs 18 residues. CDR1 LNHDA and CDR2 SQIVND come from the germline V gene (reference sequence). The CDR3 nucleotides are TGTGCCAGTAGTAGCCTCTTAGCGGCAGTCGGGAGCCTCTACGAGCAGTACTTC. It translates to CASSSLLAAVGSLYEQYF.

The chain uses TRBV5-6 and TRBJ2-5; D not certain. This CDR3 region has 11 residues. Trimming took 1 base from V and 5 from J, leaving 3 bases between them. From germline, CDR1 is SGHDT and CDR2 YYEEEE. The CDR3 nucleotides read TGTGCCAGCAGCTTGTTTGAGACCCAGTACTTC. It codes for CASSLFETQYF.

The chain is built from TRBV19 and TRBJ2-7; D possibly corresponds to TRBD2 (5 bases). The CDR3 consists of 13 residues. Trimming shortened V by 6 bases and J by 2 bases, and 11 bases separated the two germline ends. In germline, CDR1 is LNHDA, CDR2 SQIVND (reference sequence). The CDR3 spells CASSFGETYEQYF. The CDR3 DNA reads as TGTGCCAGTAGCTTCGGGGAAACCTACGAGCAGTACTTC.

This chain joins TRBV4-3 and TRBJ2-7, with TRBD1 identical over 8 bases. CDR1 is LGHNA and CDR2 is YSLEER in the germline V gene. The CDR3 length is 14 residues. With V trimmed by 3 bases and J by 3 bases, 4 bases remained unmatched. CDR3 sequence reads: CASSQPGQGYEQYF. DNA for the CDR3: TGCGCCAGCAGCCAGCCTGGACAGGGCTACGAGCAGTACTTC.

V is TRBV7-8 and J is TRBJ2-7, with TRBD1 identical over 7 bases. This CDR3 spans 17 amino acids. The trim removed 5 bases at V and 0 bases at J, leaving 13 bases unmatched. Germline values: CDR1 SGHVS, CDR2 FQNEAQ. The CDR3 sequence is CASSLGSPGQISYEQYF. As DNA, the CDR3 is TGTGCCAGCAGCCTAGGGAGTCCGGGACAGATCTCCTACGAGCAGTACTTC.

This clone was seen a single time. The chain uses TRBV6-5 and TRBJ1-2, with D unresolved. The V end was cut by 7 bases, the J end by 4 bases, with 13 bases between. CDR3 length: 13 residues. CDR1 and CDR2 (germline): MNHEY, SVGAGI. The CDR3 sequence: CASTPGRTYGYTF. CDR3 bases: TGTGCCAGCACCCCGGGCAGGACCTATGGCTACACCTTC.

The chain recombines TRBV12-3 or TRBV12-4 with TRBJ2-7; D call uncertain. CDR3 length: 12 residues. V dropped 5 bases and J dropped 1 base, with 6 bases sitting between them. The CDR3 DNA sequence: TGTGCCAGCAGTCCTCAATCCTACGAGCAGTACTTC. Protein: CASSPQSYEQYF.

The V call is TRBV23-1, the J call TRBJ1-1, with D maybe TRBD1 (5 bases). TRBV23-1 qualifies as an ORF whose function is uncertain. The V end was cut by 6 bases, the J end by 0 bases, with 26 bases between. The CDR3 totals 19 residues. DNA of the CDR3: TGCGCCAGCAGCCTACCGGGGCAGCAAATCCCCTTGGTGAACACTGAAGCTTTCTTT. The encoded protein is CASSLPGQQIPLVNTEAFF.

In its sample, this clone was seen once. This rearrangement joins TRBV7-9 to TRBJ2-1; D not resolved. Per the germline V gene, CDR1 is SEHNR and CDR2 is FQNEAQ (reference sequence). Trimming cost V 4 bases and J 12 bases, with 16 bases left between them. This CDR3 region has 13 residues. The CDR3 DNA sequence: TGTGCCAGCAGCTCCCCCCCCTCGGCCACGCAGTTCTTC. As protein: CASSSPPSATQFF.

CDR3 nucleotide sequence: TGTGCCAGCAGCCCCGAAATGAACACTGAAGCTTTCTTT. Protein product: CASSPEMNTEAFF. The rearrangement links TRBV11-2 to TRBJ1-1; D is undetermined. The CDR3 loop spans 13 amino acids. V dropped 5 bases and J dropped 0 bases, with 7 bases sitting between them. The germline CDR1 and CDR2 sequences are SGHAT and FQNNGV.

The J gene is TRBJ2-1, the V gene TRBV10-1; D not resolved. CDR3 length: 10 amino acids. The germline V gene encodes CDR1 WNHNN and CDR2 SYGVQD (reference sequence). V was pared by 6 bases and J by 6 bases, with 3 bases between. The CDR3 protein is CASRSNEQFF. CDR3 in DNA: TGCGCCAGCAGATCCAATGAGCAGTTCTTC.

V and J are TRBV5-1 and TRBJ2-5, with D possibly being TRBD2 (6 bases). The germline V gene has CDR1 SGHRS and CDR2 YFSETQ. The CDR3 loop spans 15 amino acids. The V end was cut by 4 bases, the J end by 5 bases, with 18 bases between. The CDR3 loop is CASSPEGFGVETQYF. The CDR3 nucleotides read TGCGCCAGCAGCCCGGAGGGGTTCGGGGTTGAGACCCAGTACTTC.

This clone is a singleton in its sample. V and J are TRBV12-3 or TRBV12-4 and TRBJ2-7; no reliable D call. Trimming stripped 3 bases from V and 6 bases from J, with 9 bases between. This CDR3 comprises 12 residues. The CDR3 DNA reads TGTGCCAGCAGTTTGAGTGGGGTCGAGCAGTACTTC. As protein: CASSLSGVEQYF.